Sequencing of this T cell receptor beta chain was carried out in a study of T cell repertoires in cytomegalovirus infection. Germline CDR1 and CDR2: SGHTA and FQGNSA. CDR3 length equals 18 residues. Losses at the gene ends were 5 bases for V and 3 bases for J; bases not matched to a gene: 10. A single record per CDR3 protein comes from TCRdb applying MiXCR to the reads. This sample has 750,000 to 900,000 distinct CDR3 sequences, with approximately 32% found just once. This clonotype was counted ten times or more. Its antigen remains unknown. This receptor was identified in a human donor in good health (CMV status not recorded). Some clones in this sample may be carry-over from other donors' samples. J is TRBJ2-1 and V is TRBV7-2; TRBD2 aligns across 13 bases. The material was cultured CD8+ T cells from PBMCs, obtained from culture after CMV antigen stimulation. CDR3 loop: CASSPGLAGDPFYNEQFF. The CDR3 DNA is TGTGCCAGCAGCCCAGGACTAGCGGGGGACCCCTTCTACAATGAGCAGTTCTTC.